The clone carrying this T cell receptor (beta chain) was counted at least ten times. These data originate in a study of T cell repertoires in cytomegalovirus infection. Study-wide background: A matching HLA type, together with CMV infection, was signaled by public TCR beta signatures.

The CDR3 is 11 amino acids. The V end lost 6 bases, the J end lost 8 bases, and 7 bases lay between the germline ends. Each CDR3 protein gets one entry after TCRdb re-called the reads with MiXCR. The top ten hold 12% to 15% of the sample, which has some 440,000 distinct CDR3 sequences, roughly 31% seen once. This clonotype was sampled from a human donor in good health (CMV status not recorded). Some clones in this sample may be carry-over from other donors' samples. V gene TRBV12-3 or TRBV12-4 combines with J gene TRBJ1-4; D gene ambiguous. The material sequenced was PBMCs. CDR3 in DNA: TGTGCCAGCAGCCTCGGCGAAAAACTGTTTTTT. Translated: CASSLGEKLFF.